This T cell receptor beta chain was obtained from a study of blood T cell repertoires in COVID-19. Study in general: Material from acute and convalescent COVID-19 was sourced from the United States, Italy and Spain.

The CDR3 sequence is 18 residues long. With 2 bases clipped from V and 7 bases from J, the junction kept 10 bases outside the gene matches. CDR1 is LGHNT, CDR2 FRNRAP, per germline. This clone was seen more than once but under ten times. Some clones are missing from TCRdb's copy, which holds only in-frame ones; the method was immunoSEQ multiplex PCR. The sample carries over 200,000 clones, about 91% recorded once. Sequenced sample: peripheral blood. The chain combines TRBV12-5 with TRBJ2-2, with 13 bases identical to TRBD2. This receptor was taken from a man between 18 and 29 years old with active or convalescent COVID-19. CDR3 region: CASGLLPKGLAGSGELFF. Here the CDR3 DNA reads TGTGCTAGTGGTTTGCTCCCCAAGGGACTAGCGGGAAGCGGGGAGCTGTTTTTT. Variable domain in full (rest from reference TRBV12-5 and TRBJ2-2): DARVTQTPRHKVTEMGQEVTMRCQPILGHNTVFWYRQTMMQGLELLAYFRNRAPLDDSGMPKDRFSAEMPDATLATLKIQPSEPRDSAVYFCASGLLPKGLAGSGELFFGEGSRLTVL.